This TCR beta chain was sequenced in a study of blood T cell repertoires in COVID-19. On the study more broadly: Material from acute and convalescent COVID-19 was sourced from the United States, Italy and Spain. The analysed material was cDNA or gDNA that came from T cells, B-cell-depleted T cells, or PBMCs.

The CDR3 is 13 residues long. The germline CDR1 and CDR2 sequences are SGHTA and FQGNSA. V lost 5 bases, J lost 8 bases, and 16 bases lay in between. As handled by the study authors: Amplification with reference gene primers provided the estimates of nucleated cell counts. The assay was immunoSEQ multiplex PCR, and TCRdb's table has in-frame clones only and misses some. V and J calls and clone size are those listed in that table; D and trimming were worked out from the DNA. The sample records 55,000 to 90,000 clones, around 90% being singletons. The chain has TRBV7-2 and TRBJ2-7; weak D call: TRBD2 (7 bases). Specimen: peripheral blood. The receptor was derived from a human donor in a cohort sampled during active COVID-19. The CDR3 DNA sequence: TGTGCCAGCAGCACCAGGGGCGGGAGTAAGCAGTACTTC. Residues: CASSTRGGSKQYF.